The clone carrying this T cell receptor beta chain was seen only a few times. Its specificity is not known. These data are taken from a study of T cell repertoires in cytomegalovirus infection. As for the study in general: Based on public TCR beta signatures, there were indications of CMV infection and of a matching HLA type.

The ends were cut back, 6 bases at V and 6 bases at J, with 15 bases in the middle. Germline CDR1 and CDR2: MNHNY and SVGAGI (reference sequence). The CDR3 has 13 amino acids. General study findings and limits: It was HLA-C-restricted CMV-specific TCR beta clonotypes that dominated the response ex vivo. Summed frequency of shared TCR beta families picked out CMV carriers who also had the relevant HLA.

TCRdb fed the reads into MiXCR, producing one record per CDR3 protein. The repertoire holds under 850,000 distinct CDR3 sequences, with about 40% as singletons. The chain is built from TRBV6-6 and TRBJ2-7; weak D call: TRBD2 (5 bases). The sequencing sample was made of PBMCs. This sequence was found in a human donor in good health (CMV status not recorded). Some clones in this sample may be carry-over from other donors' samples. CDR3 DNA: TGTGCCAGCAGCCTAGCAAAGATCTCCGAGCAGTACTTC. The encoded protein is CASSLAKISEQYF.